The 23 T cell receptor beta chains below were found in one sample sequenced in a study of CD8 T cells in Susac syndrome. An input of about 0.5 to 1 ug of RNA was subjected to reverse transcription using random hexamers. TCRdb processed the immunoSEQ multiplex PCR reads anew with MiXCR; each CDR3 protein has one entry. The repertoire has about 140,000 distinct CDR3 sequences, approximately 93% of them found once; the top ten carry over 0.07%. Material for sequencing was CD4+ T cells from PBMCs. The receptor set was obtained from a human donor in good health.

This chain uses TRBV30 with TRBJ1-1; possibly TRBD1 for D (5 bases). V lost 2 bases and J 2 bases, leaving 9 bases between the germline ends. The CDR3 length is 13 residues. Germline V lookup: CDR1 GTSNPN, CDR2 SVGIG (reference sequence). DNA of the CDR3: TGTGCCTGGAGTCTTGACAGTAACACTGAAGCTTTCTTT. It yields the protein CAWSLDSNTEAFF.

This chain connects TRBV6-6 to TRBJ1-3, with D possibly being TRBD1 (5 bases). V was shortened by 6 bases and J by 4 bases, with 13 bases between the two germline ends. Germline assignment: CDR1 MNHNY and CDR2 SVGAGI (reference sequence). This CDR3 is 14 amino acids long. DNA of the CDR3: TGTGCCAGCAGATACGACAGTCAGGGAAACACCATATATTTT. This sequence encodes CASRYDSQGNTIYF.

J is TRBJ1-2 and V is TRBV3-1; no clear D. The V and J ends lost 2 bases and 2 bases respectively, with 6 bases between them. Germline V CDR1 and CDR2: LGHDT, YNNKEL (reference sequence). The CDR3 runs 13 residues. CDR3 region: CASSQLQNYGYTF. DNA of the CDR3: TGTGCCAGCAGCCAACTACAGAACTATGGCTACACCTTC.

The chain joins TRBV5-1 to TRBJ1-4; perhaps TRBD1 as D (5 bases). Germline-derived CDR1 and CDR2 are SGHRS and YFSETQ. The ends were cut back, 4 bases at V and 0 bases at J, with 10 bases in the middle. The CDR3 extends over 15 amino acids. This CDR3 reads CASSPRQTTNEKLFF. CDR3 nucleotide sequence: TGCGCCAGCAGCCCCCGACAGACAACTAATGAAAAACTGTTTTTT.

The chain carries TRBV21-1 and TRBJ2-7; the tabulated D call, TRBD2, remains unverified against the DNA. TRBV21-1 has pseudogene status. The CDR3 sequence is 16 residues long. This CDR3 reads CASSIRSGHTLREQYF. CDR3 in DNA: TGTGCCAGCAGCATCCGAAGCGGGCATACCCTACGAGAGCAGTACTTC.

This sequence joins TRBV7-2 and TRBJ2-5; D is undetermined. This CDR3 comprises 16 residues. Looked up from germline, CDR1 is SGHTA and CDR2 is FQGNSA. V was clipped by 1 base and J by 7 bases, with 19 bases between them. CDR3 in DNA: TGTGCCAGCAGCTTAGTCGCAAGCGCCCTGATAGTGACCCAGTACTTC. This encodes CASSLVASALIVTQYF.

The chain links TRBV7-9 to TRBJ1-1, with TRBD1 matching over 7 bases. Germline V lookup: CDR1 SEHNR, CDR2 FQNEAQ (reference sequence). With 1 base clipped from V and 3 bases from J, the junction kept 8 bases outside the gene matches. The CDR3 is 16 residues long. CDR3 loop: CASSLGRGQADTEAFF. CDR3 nucleotide sequence: TGTGCCAGCAGCTTAGGAAGGGGGCAGGCAGACACTGAAGCTTTCTTT.

The chain carries TRBV10-3 and TRBJ2-7, with 9 nucleotides matching TRBD1. V gave up 7 bases and J gave up 5 bases; unmatched junction bases: 3. CDR3 length: 12 amino acids. Per the germline V gene, CDR1 is ENHRY and CDR2 is SYGVKD. The CDR3 nucleotides are TGTGCCATCACCACAGGGGGCCACGAGCAGTACTTC. Protein sequence: CAITTGGHEQYF.

CDR3 region: CASGLASGTATSYEQYF. DNA of the CDR3: TGTGCTAGTGGTTTGGCCTCCGGGACAGCGACTTCCTACGAGCAGTACTTC. V and J are TRBV12-5 and TRBJ2-7; 7 bases are a match to TRBD1. The germline V gene has CDR1 LGHNT and CDR2 FRNRAP. The CDR3 totals 17 residues. With V trimmed by 1 base and J by 1 base, 10 bases remained unmatched. The variable domain in full, completed from reference TRBV12-5 and TRBJ2-7, reads DARVTQTPRHKVTEMGQEVTMRCQPILGHNTVFWYRQTMMQGLELLAYFRNRAPLDDSGMPKDRFSAEMPDATLATLKIQPSEPRDSAVYFCASGLASGTATSYEQYFGPGTRLTVT.

The gene calls are TRBV7-2 and TRBJ2-1; 12 bases are shared with TRBD2. Trimming at V came to 3 bases and at J to 11 bases, leaving 8 bases not matched to a gene. The germline gives CDR1 SGHTA, CDR2 FQGNSA. This CDR3 region has 15 residues. CDR3 in amino acids: CASSFSGTSGFKQFF. In DNA, the CDR3 is TGTGCCAGCAGCTTTTCCGGGACTAGCGGGTTTAAGCAGTTCTTC. Variable domain in full (rest from reference TRBV7-2 and TRBJ2-1): GAGVSQSPSNKVTEKGKDVELRCDPISGHTALYWYRQSLGQGLEFLIYFQGNSAPDKSGLPSDRFSAERTGGSVSTLTIQRTQQEDSAVYLCASSFSGTSGFKQFFGPGTRLTVL.

The chain has TRBV18 and TRBJ2-5; possible D gene TRBD1, 5 bases. This CDR3 comprises 16 residues. Trimming left V 6 bases short and J 1 base short, with 18 bases between. Germline CDR1 reads KGHSH; CDR2 reads LQKENI. Here the CDR3 reads CASSSGRASRQETQYF. The CDR3 DNA follows: TGTGCCAGCTCCTCGGGCAGGGCAAGTCGCCAAGAGACCCAGTACTTC.

This clonotype was seen a single time. V is TRBV30 and J is TRBJ1-2; D is unclear. This CDR3 has 13 residues. Looked up from germline, CDR1 is GTSNPN and CDR2 is SVGIG (reference sequence). Trimming pared 2 bases from V and 8 bases from J, leaving 15 bases between. CDR3 nucleotide sequence: TGTGCCTGGAGTCCTCTGACTGCGGACGGCTACACCTTC. Translated, it gives CAWSPLTADGYTF.

The chain links TRBV7-2 to TRBJ2-5; D unclear. Deletions cut 5 bases from V and 0 bases from J, with 4 bases between. The CDR3 is made up of 12 amino acids. Germline CDR1 reads SGHTA; CDR2 reads FQGNSA. The CDR3 DNA sequence: TGTGCCAGCAGCACCTACCAAGAGACCCAGTACTTC. Protein: CASSTYQETQYF. Full variable domain (outside the CDR3, taken from reference TRBV7-2 and TRBJ2-5): GAGVSQSPSNKVTEKGKDVELRCDPISGHTALYWYRQSLGQGLEFLIYFQGNSAPDKSGLPSDRFSAERTGGSVSTLTIQRTQQEDSAVYLCASSTYQETQYFGPGTRLLVL.

The DNA for the CDR3 is TGTGCCAGCAGCTTAGACACAGATACGCAGTATTTT. It yields the protein CASSLDTDTQYF. The rearrangement uses TRBV7-2 and TRBJ2-3; no reliable D call. V gave up 1 base and J gave up 2 bases, with 1 base separating them. The CDR3 consists of 12 residues. Germline lookup yields CDR1 SGHTA and CDR2 FQGNSA. The full variable domain, its missing parts supplied by reference TRBV7-2 and TRBJ2-3, is GAGVSQSPSNKVTEKGKDVELRCDPISGHTALYWYRQSLGQGLEFLIYFQGNSAPDKSGLPSDRFSAERTGGSVSTLTIQRTQQEDSAVYLCASSLDTDTQYFGPGTRLTVL.

This sequence joins TRBV5-6 and TRBJ2-3; TRBD1 matches at 8 bases. Germline V lookup: CDR1 SGHDT, CDR2 YYEEEE. With V trimmed by 5 bases and J by 9 bases, 5 bases remained unmatched. This CDR3 is built from 12 residues. The CDR3 bases are TGTGCCAGCAGTCTTCGACAGGGGACGCAGTATTTT. Its translation is CASSLRQGTQYF.

The chain has TRBV12-3 or TRBV12-4 and TRBJ1-4; 8 bases are shared with TRBD1. V trimming: 2 bases; J trimming: 8 bases; junction bases outside the gene matches: 4. This CDR3 contains 14 residues. The CDR3 bases are TGTGCCAGCAGTTTATTCGGGACAGGCGAAAAACTGTTTTTT. It yields the protein CASSLFGTGEKLFF.

The rearrangement uses TRBV7-2 and TRBJ2-7; D ambiguous. The CDR3 is 15 residues long. Germline values: CDR1 SGHTA, CDR2 FQGNSA. The V end lost 0 bases, the J end lost 0 bases, and 9 bases lay between the germline ends. The CDR3 region has the DNA TGTGCCAGCAGCTTAGCTCTCACGCTCTCCTACGAGCAGTACTTC. It is translated as CASSLALTLSYEQYF.

The V and J genes are TRBV10-2 and TRBJ2-7; the match to TRBD2 covers 8 bases. The CDR3 runs 14 residues. V lost 3 bases, J lost 5 bases, and 6 bases stayed unmatched. The germline CDR1 and CDR2 sequences are WSHSY and SAAADI. The CDR3 nucleotides are TGCGCCAGCAGTGACCCAGCGGGAGTCGACGAGCAGTACTTC. This gives the protein CASSDPAGVDEQYF.

This clonotype occurred once. CDR3 residues: CASSAPGGPSTDTQYF. The CDR3 DNA follows: TGTGCCAGTAGCGCGCCTGGCGGACCTAGCACAGATACGCAGTATTTT. The J gene is TRBJ2-3, the V gene TRBV19; no clear D. The CDR3 loop spans 16 amino acids. The germline CDR1 and CDR2 sequences are LNHDA and SQIVND (reference sequence). Between the trimmed V and J ends, which lost 6 bases and 0 bases, there was a span of 16 bases.

V is TRBV15 and J is TRBJ2-3, with 7 bases fitting TRBD2. Losses at the gene ends were 3 bases for V and 8 bases for J; bases not matched to a gene: 11. The CDR3 sequence is 15 residues long. Germline V gene sequence: CDR1 LNHNV, CDR2 YYDKDF (reference sequence). Here the CDR3 DNA reads TGTGCCACCAGCAGCCTAGAGGGACTATACGGTACGCAGTATTTT. Translated: CATSSLEGLYGTQYF.

The chain links TRBV27 to TRBJ2-7; D is unresolved. V lost 2 bases, J lost 0 bases, and 8 bases lay in between. CDR1 and CDR2 from the germline V gene are MNHEY and SMNVEV (reference sequence). The CDR3 extends over 14 amino acids. CDR3 bases: TGTGCCAGCAGTTTAGTAACCGACTCCTACGAGCAGTACTTC. Translating gives CASSLVTDSYEQYF.

This clonotype came up once. V and J are TRBV29-1 and TRBJ2-5, with 9 bases fitting TRBD1. Per the germline V gene, CDR1 is SQVTM and CDR2 is ANQGSEA. The V gene end was trimmed by 7 bases and the J gene end by 2 bases; junction bases not matched to a gene: 2. The CDR3 runs 12 residues. The DNA of the CDR3 is TGCAGCGGGGGACAGGGACAAGAGACCCAGTACTTC. It is translated as CSGGQGQETQYF.

The chain carries TRBV2 and TRBJ2-3, with D possibly matching TRBD2 (6 bases). Looked up from germline, CDR1 is SNHLY and CDR2 is FYNNEI. The CDR3 covers 14 residues. V was pared by 4 bases and J by 1 base, with 9 bases between. CDR3 sequence: CASSGGIRTDTQYF. CDR3 DNA: TGTGCCAGCAGTGGCGGGATTCGCACAGATACGCAGTATTTT.